The rows below give T cell receptor beta chains drawn from one sample of a study of blood T cell repertoires in COVID-19. Clones were read by immunoSEQ multiplex PCR, and TCRdb kept only the in-frame ones, dropping some. The data show fewer than 45,000 clones, with 81% seen just once and more than 30% held by the top ten. Sequencing used peripheral blood. The receptor source for this set is a man aged 35 to 55 with active or convalescent COVID-19. The CDR3 runs from the conserved cysteine through the conserved F or W. A D gene is named only where the DNA matches it firmly. Expanded clones get a size class; other rows say once, few or many, or leave the size out.

TRBD1	TRBV27	-	TRBJ1-2	CASSSPGTGAYGYTF	TGTGCCAGCAGTTCCCCCGGGACAGGGGCCTATGGCTACACCTTC
TRBD2	TRBV24-1	-	TRBJ2-1	CATSIGGGSSYNEQFF	TGTGCCACCAGTATTGGCGGGGGGAGCTCCTACAATGAGCAGTTCTTC
-	TRBV9	-	TRBJ2-7	CASSPQGGVTYEQYF	TGTGCCAGCAGCCCCCAAGGGGGTGTGACCTACGAGCAGTACTTC
TRBD2	TRBV7-9	-	TRBJ2-1	CASSFSGGVYNEQFF	TGTGCCAGCAGCTTTAGCGGGGGGGTTTACAATGAGCAGTTCTTC
-	TRBV19	-	TRBJ1-3	CASSNSGQGGNTIYF	TGTGCCAGTAGTAATTCCGGCCAGGGAGGAAACACCATATATTTT
-	TRBV10-3	-	TRBJ1-5	CAISERGQPQHF	TGTGCCATCAGTGAGCGCGGGCAGCCCCAGCATTTT
-	TRBV19	once	TRBJ2-3	CASSPGQGTDTQYF	TGTGCCAGTAGCCCTGGCCAGGGTACAGATACGCAGTATTTT
TRBD1	TRBV27	few	TRBJ1-6	CASSPLGTAQIPNSPLHF	TGTGCCAGCAGTCCCCTGGGGACAGCCCAAATTCCAAATTCACCCCTCCACTTT
-	TRBV4-2	-	TRBJ1-1	CASSQTGQGTEAFF	TGTGCCAGCAGCCAAACAGGGCAGGGCACTGAAGCTTTCTTT
-	TRBV5-1	few	TRBJ1-2	CASSLRSEDYYGYTF	TGCGCCAGCAGCTTACGGAGCGAAGATTACTATGGCTACACCTTC
TRBD1	TRBV11-2	-	TRBJ1-4	CASSSNRGNEKLFF	TGTGCCAGCAGCTCTAACAGGGGCAATGAAAAACTGTTTTTT
-	TRBV28	-	TRBJ1-1	CASSPRWRPEAFF	TGTGCCAGCAGTCCCCGATGGAGGCCTGAAGCTTTCTTT
TRBD1	TRBV29-1	-	TRBJ2-7	CSVDRQGAGEQYF	TGCAGCGTTGATCGACAGGGGGCAGGTGAGCAGTACTTC
TRBD2	TRBV7-3	-	TRBJ2-2	CASSFTPGLNTGELFF	TGTGCCAGCAGTTTTACCCCGGGACTAAACACCGGGGAGCTGTTTTTT
TRBD1	TRBV24-1	-	TRBJ1-4	CATSDKGQGNEKLFF	TGTGCCACCAGTGATAAGGGACAGGGGAATGAAAAACTGTTTTTT
TRBD2	TRBV7-9	few	TRBJ2-1	CAIPPAWGGSEQFF	TGTGCCATCCCCCCCGCGTGGGGAGGGAGTGAGCAGTTCTTC
-	TRBV19	-	TRBJ1-4	CASSTTGMEKLFF	TGTGCCAGTAGCACCACAGGGATGGAAAAACTGTTTTTT
-	TRBV6-5	-	TRBJ2-7	CASSYPGSYEQYF	TGTGCCAGCAGTTACCCAGGGTCCTACGAGCAGTACTTC
-	TRBV9	-	TRBJ1-5	CASSVGGGVGQPQHF	TGTGCCAGCAGCGTTGGGGGGGGCGTCGGTCAGCCCCAGCATTTT
-	TRBV6-5	-	TRBJ1-6	CASSSGDLNSPLHF	TGTGCCAGCAGTTCGGGGGATTTGAATTCACCCCTCCACTTT
-	TRBV19	-	TRBJ2-1	CASSRQGQSSYNEQFF	TGTGCCAGTAGCCGCCAAGGACAAAGCTCCTACAATGAGCAGTTCTTC
TRBD1	TRBV5-1	-	TRBJ1-1	CASSYDRGAEAFF	TGCGCCAGCAGCTACGACAGGGGTGCTGAAGCTTTCTTT
-	TRBV5-1	-	TRBJ2-5	CASSPVSPETQYF	TGCGCCAGCAGCCCCGTTTCTCCAGAGACCCAGTACTTC
TRBD2	TRBV30	-	TRBJ2-3	CAWSTGRATDTQYF	TGTGCCTGGAGTACGGGGAGGGCCACAGATACGCAGTATTTT
-	TRBV5-1	-	TRBJ1-4	CASSATPPGTNEKLFF	TGCGCCAGCAGCGCCACCCCTCCGGGAACTAATGAAAAACTGTTTTTT
TRBD1	TRBV15	-	TRBJ2-5	CATSRVQGALHETQYF	TGTGCCACCAGCAGAGTCCAGGGGGCGCTCCATGAGACCCAGTACTTC
-	TRBV3-1/TRBV3-2	-	TRBJ2-1	CASSQGPGTGGEQFF	TGTGCCAGCAGCCAGGGGCCGGGCACGGGCGGTGAGCAGTTCTTC
TRBD2	TRBV4-2	-	TRBJ2-5	CASSQDRGSGGAQETQYF	TGTGCCAGCAGCCAAGATCGGGGAAGCGGGGGGGCCCAGGAGACCCAGTACTTC
-	TRBV28	-	TRBJ1-1	CASIGSGNTEAFF	TGTGCCAGCATCGGATCAGGGAACACTGAAGCTTTCTTT
TRBD1	TRBV5-1	-	TRBJ2-3	CASSQQGATDTQYF	TGCGCCAGCAGTCAACAGGGGGCGACAGATACGCAGTATTTT
TRBD1	TRBV3-1/TRBV3-2	few	TRBJ1-2	CASSTSGGGYGYTF	TGTGCCAGCAGCACATCAGGGGGCGGCTATGGCTACACCTTC
-	TRBV11-2	-	TRBJ2-4	CASSPFYRAGAIAKNIQYF	TGTGCCAGCAGCCCCTTTTACAGGGCGGGGGCCATAGCCAAAAACATTCAGTACTTC
-	TRBV28	-	TRBJ1-4	CASSWTVNNEKLFF	TGTGCCAGCAGTTGGACAGTGAACAATGAAAAACTGTTTTTT
-	TRBV7-7	-	TRBJ2-3	CASSLSVSSTDTQYF	TGTGCCAGCAGCCTTAGCGTTTCTAGCACAGATACGCAGTATTTT
-	TRBV7-9	once	TRBJ1-1	CASSLGGANTEAFF	TGTGCCAGCAGCTTAGGTGGAGCGAACACTGAAGCTTTCTTT